This T cell receptor beta chain was profiled in a study of blood T cell repertoires in COVID-19. Study in general: Donors in the United States, Italy and Spain gave samples during acute or convalescent COVID-19. PBMCs, B-cell-depleted T cells, or T cells were the source of the cDNA or gDNA that made up the material.

Clinical history as reported by participants underpinned cohort assignment. The recovered donors of Cohort 3 showed two negative PCRs, clearance, or symptom resolution. Clones were sequenced by immunoSEQ multiplex PCR, and TCRdb holds only the in-frame ones, with some missing. The sample holds a few hundred thousand clones, 70% to 90% seen once. Trimming took off 6 bases at V and 5 bases at J, with 20 bases between the two ends. Germline V CDR1 and CDR2: LNHDA, SQIVND (reference sequence). CDR3 size: 16 residues. Specimen: PBMCs or T cells enriched from blood (not recorded which). The receptor was derived from a woman in her thirties or forties who had recovered from COVID-19. The chain carries TRBV19 and TRBJ2-1, with D possibly being TRBD1 (5 bases). CDR3 sequence (DNA): TGTGCCAGTAGCTTCCTAAAACACAGGTCCGACAATGAGCAGTTCTTC. Amino acids: CASSFLKHRSDNEQFF.